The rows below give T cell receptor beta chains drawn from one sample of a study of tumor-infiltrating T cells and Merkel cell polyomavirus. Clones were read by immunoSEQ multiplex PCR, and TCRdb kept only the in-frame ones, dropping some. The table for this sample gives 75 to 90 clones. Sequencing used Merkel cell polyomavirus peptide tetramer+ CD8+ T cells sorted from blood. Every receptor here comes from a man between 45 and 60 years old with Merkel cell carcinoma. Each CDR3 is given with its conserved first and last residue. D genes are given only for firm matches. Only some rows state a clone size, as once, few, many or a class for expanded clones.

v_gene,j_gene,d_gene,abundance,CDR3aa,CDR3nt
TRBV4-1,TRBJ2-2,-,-,CASSQEGTANTGELFF,TGCGCCAGCAGCCAAGAAGGGACTGCGAACACCGGGGAGCTGTTTTTT
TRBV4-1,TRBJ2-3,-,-,CASSLSSVPDTQYF,TGCGCCAGCAGCCTCTCCAGCGTTCCAGATACGCAGTATTTT
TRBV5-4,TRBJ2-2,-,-,CASSLQGREELFF,TGTGCCAGCAGCTTACAGGGCCGCGAGGAGCTGTTTTTT
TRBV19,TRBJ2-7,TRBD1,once,CASSLAAGGDEQYF,TGTGCCAGTAGTCTCGCTGCAGGGGGCGACGAGCAGTACTTC
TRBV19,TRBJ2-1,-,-,CASSPSGTPQFF,TGTGCCAGTAGCCCAAGCGGCACCCCCCAGTTCTTC
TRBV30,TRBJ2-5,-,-,CAWRIPSPHRETQYF,TGTGCCTGGAGGATCCCGTCTCCCCATAGAGAGACCCAGTACTTC
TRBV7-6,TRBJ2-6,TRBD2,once,CASSLGGGSGANVLTF,TGTGCCAGCAGCTTAGGGGGGGGCTCTGGGGCCAACGTCCTGACTTTC
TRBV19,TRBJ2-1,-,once,CASSIETSYNEQFF,TGTGCCAGTAGTATTGAGACTTCCTACAATGAGCAGTTCTTC
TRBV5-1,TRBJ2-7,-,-,CASSRNRAYEQYF,TGCGCCAGCAGCAGAAACAGGGCCTACGAGCAGTACTTC
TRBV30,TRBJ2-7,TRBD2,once,CAWSLTSGRSSEQYF,TGTGCCTGGAGTCTAACTAGCGGGAGGTCCTCCGAGCAGTACTTC
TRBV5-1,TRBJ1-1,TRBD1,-,CASSQIQGKEAFF,TGCGCCAGCAGCCAGATACAGGGGAAGGAAGCTTTCTTT
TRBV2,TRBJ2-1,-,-,CASVLLEQFF,TGTGCCAGCGTACTCCTTGAGCAGTTCTTC
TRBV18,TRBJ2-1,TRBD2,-,CASSPTSGAGDEQFF,TGTGCCAGCTCACCGACTAGCGGGGCCGGGGATGAGCAGTTCTTC
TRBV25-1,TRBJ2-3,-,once,CASSGLLDTQYF,TGTGCCAGCAGTGGGCTTTTGGATACGCAGTATTTT
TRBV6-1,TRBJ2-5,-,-,CASSEARIQETQYF,TGTGCCAGCAGTGAAGCGAGAATACAAGAGACCCAGTACTTC
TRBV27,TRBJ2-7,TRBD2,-,CASSPSRTSGRARQAEQYF,TGTGCCAGCAGTCCCTCCCGGACTAGCGGGAGGGCCCGTCAGGCCGAGCAGTACTTC
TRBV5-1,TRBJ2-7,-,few,CASSLGGGGSYEQYF,TGCGCCAGCAGCTTGGGGGGAGGAGGGAGCTACGAGCAGTACTTC
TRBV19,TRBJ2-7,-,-,CASSFPGQTYEQYF,TGTGCCAGTAGTTTCCCAGGACAGACCTACGAGCAGTACTTC
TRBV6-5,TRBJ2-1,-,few,CASSPGQSRREQFF,TGTGCCAGCAGTCCCGGACAGTCCCGAAGGGAGCAGTTCTTC
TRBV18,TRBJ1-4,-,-,CASSPRSPGGEKLFF,TGTGCCAGCTCACCGAGATCCCCTGGTGGTGAAAAACTGTTTTTT
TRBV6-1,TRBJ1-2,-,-,CAKNRDTHGYTF,TGTGCCAAGAACCGGGACACCCATGGCTACACCTTC
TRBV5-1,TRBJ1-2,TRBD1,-,CASNPTGAPYGYTF,TGCGCCAGCAACCCTACAGGGGCGCCCTATGGCTACACCTTC
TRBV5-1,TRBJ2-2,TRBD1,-,CASSWGQLNTGELFF,TGCGCCAGCAGCTGGGGACAGTTGAACACCGGGGAGCTGTTTTTT
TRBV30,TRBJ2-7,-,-,CAWSEGYYYEQYF,TGTGCCTGGAGTGAAGGTTACTACTACGAGCAGTACTTC
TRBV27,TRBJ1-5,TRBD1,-,CASAGGQGRNQPQHF,TGTGCCAGCGCCGGCGGACAGGGGAGGAATCAGCCCCAGCATTTT
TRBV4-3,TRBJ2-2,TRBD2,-,CASRQRENTGELFF,TGCGCCAGCCGACAGCGGGAGAACACCGGGGAGCTGTTTTTT
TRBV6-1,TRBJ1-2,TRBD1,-,CASSATTGGLGYTF,TGTGCCAGCAGTGCCACGACAGGGGGGCTTGGCTACACCTTC